Reported below is one T cell receptor beta chain. This sample was included in a study of T-cell reconstitution after alpha-beta-depleted transplantation in children. In germline, CDR1 is MNHEY, CDR2 SVGEGT. CDR3 length: 13 amino acids. V gave up 6 bases and J gave up 3 bases, with 8 bases separating them. Unique molecular identifiers were incorporated during preparation of the TCRbeta library. TCRdb redid the calling of the PCR reads with MiXCR, one entry per CDR3 protein. This sample has 420,000 or so distinct CDR3 sequences, with about a tenth found just once. The TCR was taken from a human donor who donated a stem cell graft to a child with acute myeloid leukemia. The chain combines TRBV6-2 or TRBV6-3 with TRBJ2-2; D possibly corresponds to TRBD1 (5 bases). Specimen: PBMCs from the stem cell graft donor, collected from the stem cell graft. CDR3 sequence: CASSPTDTGELFF. As DNA, the CDR3 is TGTGCCAGCAGCCCGACAGACACCGGGGAGCTGTTTTTT.